This T cell receptor beta chain came from a study of T-cell reconstitution after alpha-beta-depleted transplantation in children. Unique molecular identifiers were incorporated during preparation of the TCRbeta library. TCRdb redid the calling of the PCR reads with MiXCR, one entry per CDR3 protein. In the table there are under 300,000 distinct CDR3 sequences, 9.7% of which are singletons. Trimming removed 2 bases at V and 0 bases at J, with 6 bases between. Germline V gives CDR1 MNHEY, CDR2 SVGAGI. The CDR3 totals 14 residues. The sample in question was PBMCs from the stem cell graft donor, obtained from the stem cell graft. This TCR was sampled from a human donor who donated a stem cell graft to a child with SCID. The chain combines TRBV6-5 with TRBJ2-3; no firm D call. The CDR3 loop is CASSYGPSTDTQYF. The DNA for the CDR3 is TGTGCCAGCAGTTACGGTCCAAGCACAGATACGCAGTATTTT.